Below, 18 T cell receptor beta chains from the same sample are listed, as sequenced in a study of control samples from healthy donors and cancer patients (dated by TCRdb to between 2020 and 2021). Receptor amplification or capture employed the immunoSEQ multiplex PCR assay. The immuneACCESS repertoire file appears here via TCRdb, limited to in-frame rearrangements. These files lack a portion of the clones; in checked studies, under half of the deficit traces to unresolved V genes, and the cause of the others is not known. The sample records more than 85,000 clones, 85% to 90% of which are singletons. Clones ranked in the top ten supply 17% of the sample. The sample comprised blood. Source of these receptors: a woman aged 50 to 60 in good health.

The chain carries TRBV7-2 and TRBJ1-1; unclear D gene. Germline-derived CDR1 and CDR2 are SGHTA and FQGNSA. Trimming stripped 1 base from V and 5 bases from J, with 8 bases between. CDR3 size: 13 residues. CDR3 region: CASSLGITTEAFF. As DNA, the CDR3 is TGTGCCAGCAGCTTAGGGATTACGACTGAAGCTTTCTTT.

The genes are TRBV5-1 and TRBJ2-5; 10 nucleotides agree with TRBD2. This CDR3 comprises 15 residues. The V segment lost 6 bases and the J segment 5 bases; nucleotides outside the gene matches: 10. CDR1 SGHRS and CDR2 YFSETQ come from the germline V gene. This CDR3 reads CASTGLSGGEETQYF. Written as DNA, the CDR3 is TGCGCCAGCACCGGACTAAGCGGGGGGGAGGAGACCCAGTACTTC.

V gene TRBV12-3 or TRBV12-4 combines with J gene TRBJ1-4, with D hard to call. Trimming removed 4 bases at V and 8 bases at J, with 11 bases between. The CDR3 is 13 residues long. Here the CDR3 reads CASSSVDGEKLFF. In DNA form, the CDR3 reads TGTGCCAGCAGTTCGGTTGATGGGGAAAAACTGTTTTTT.

CDR3 sequence: CATSRPRGLAGEDGELFF. The CDR3, as DNA: TGTGCCACCAGCAGACCTAGGGGACTAGCGGGAGAGGACGGGGAGCTGTTTTTT. The chain links TRBV15 to TRBJ2-2; 14 bases map to TRBD2. J gave up 7 bases and V 2 bases, and 9 bases lay outside the gene matches. Germline assignment: CDR1 LNHNV and CDR2 YYDKDF (reference sequence). The CDR3 runs 18 residues. Using reference TRBV15 and TRBJ2-2 for the parts outside the CDR3, the full variable domain is DAMVIQNPRYQVTQFGKPVTLSCSQTLNHNVMYWYQQKSSQAPKLLFHYYDKDFNNEADTPDNFQSRRPNTSFCFLDIRSPGLGDTAMYLCATSRPRGLAGEDGELFFGEGSRLTVL.

The V call is TRBV4-3, the J call TRBJ2-1; 8 nucleotides agree with TRBD2. Germline CDR1 and CDR2: LGHNA and YSLEER. The CDR3 is 16 residues long. Trimming took 1 base from V and 3 from J; bases not matched to a gene: 5. CDR3 nucleotide sequence: TGCGCCAGCAGCCAAGTGCCGGGGGGGGGCTACAATGAGCAGTTCTTC. This codes for CASSQVPGGGYNEQFF.

This rearrangement joins TRBV11-2 to TRBJ2-7; D is unresolved. Germline-derived CDR1 and CDR2 are SGHAT and FQNNGV. Trimming cost V 5 bases and J 5 bases, with 10 bases left between them. The CDR3 length is 12 residues. The CDR3: CASSQDYHEQYF. The CDR3 DNA is TGTGCCAGCAGCCAGGATTATCACGAGCAGTACTTC. Drawing the rest from reference TRBV11-2 and TRBJ2-7, the complete variable domain is EAGVAQSPRYKIIEKRQSVAFWCNPISGHATLYWYQQILGQGPKLLIQFQNNGVVDDSQLPKDRFSAERLKGVDSTLKIQPAKLEDSAVYLCASSQDYHEQYFGPGTRLTVT.

The J gene is TRBJ2-1, the V gene TRBV7-9; 8 bases are shared with TRBD2. Germline V gene lookup returns CDR1 SEHNR and CDR2 FQNEAQ (reference sequence). CDR3 length equals 16 residues. V shed 5 bases, J shed 5 bases, and the junction held 11 bases outside the gene matches. In DNA form, the CDR3 reads TGTGCCAGCAGCGTCCCCTTCGGGAGGGGCGACAATGAGCAGTTCTTC. It specifies CASSVPFGRGDNEQFF.

This clone was detected a few times. This chain links TRBV7-2 with TRBJ2-1; maybe TRBD2 (5 bases). V dropped 5 bases and J dropped 9 bases, with 14 bases sitting between them. The CDR3 has 13 residues. Germline assignment: CDR1 SGHTA and CDR2 FQGNSA. CDR3 sequence reads: CASSGFDYGEQFF. The CDR3 coding sequence is TGTGCCAGCAGCGGCTTTGACTACGGTGAGCAGTTCTTC.

The V and J genes are TRBV10-1 and TRBJ1-3; the match to TRBD1 covers 9 bases. This CDR3 has 16 residues. V was clipped by 9 bases and J by 4 bases; unmatched bases: 13. Germline V gene data show CDR1 as WNHNN and CDR2 as SYGVQD (reference sequence). Here the CDR3 reads CASSNSDRGGGNTIYF. As DNA, the CDR3 is TGCGCCAGTAGTAACTCGGACAGGGGTGGGGGAAACACCATATATTTT.

The chain employs TRBV3-1 (or the pseudogene TRBV3-2) and TRBJ2-7, with D perhaps matching TRBD1 or TRBD2 (5 bases each). The CDR3 is 15 amino acids. The germline V gene encodes CDR1 LGHDT and CDR2 YNNKEL (reference sequence). V was shortened by 1 base and J by 0 bases, with 10 bases between the two germline ends. This CDR3 reads CASSQAGTTSYEQYV. CDR3 coding DNA: TGTGCCAGCAGCCAAGCCGGGACCACCTCCTACGAGCAGTACGTC.

This chain connects TRBV30 to TRBJ2-7, with D possibly being TRBD2 (6 bases). V lost 0 bases and J 3 bases, leaving 12 bases between the germline ends. In germline, CDR1 is GTSNPN, CDR2 SVGIG (reference sequence). This CDR3 is 14 amino acids long. The CDR3 nucleotides are TGTGCCTGGAGTGTTGGAGGGGTCAACTACGAGCAGTACGTC. It is translated as CAWSVGGVNYEQYV.

The gene calls are TRBV6-1 and TRBJ2-7, with 8 bases identical to TRBD2. The junction had 7 bases not matched to a gene; V was cut back by 1 base and J by 2 bases. The CDR3 has 16 amino acids. Germline assignment: CDR1 MNHNS and CDR2 SASEGT. The chain's CDR3 is CASSEGLAGQTYEQYV. CDR3 bases: TGTGCCAGCAGTGAAGGTTTAGCGGGGCAGACCTACGAGCAGTACGTC.

V and J are TRBV9 and TRBJ2-5; D possibly corresponds to TRBD1 (5 bases). The germline V gene encodes CDR1 SGDLS and CDR2 YYNGEE. The CDR3 contains 15 residues. The V and J ends lost 3 bases and 2 bases respectively, with 14 bases between them. The CDR3 nucleotides read TGTGCCAGCAGCGCCGCAGCCAGGGTGCAAGAGACCCAGTACTTC. Translating it yields CASSAAARVQETQYF. The full variable domain, in which reference TRBV9 and TRBJ2-5 provide the parts outside the CDR3, is DSGVTQTPKHLITATGQRVTLRCSPRSGDLSVYWYQQSLDQGLQFLIQYYNGEERAKGNILERFSAQQFPDLHSELNLSSLELGDSALYFCASSAAARVQETQYFGPGTRLLVL.

This clone has a single count. The V gene is TRBV24-1, the J gene TRBJ2-7; either TRBD1 or TRBD2 may supply D (5 bases each). Trimming left V 5 bases short and J 6 bases short, with 19 bases between. The CDR3 is made up of 15 amino acids. Per the germline V gene, CDR1 is KGHDR and CDR2 is SFDVKD. CDR3: CATSAPERIRGEQYV. DNA for the CDR3: TGTGCCACCAGTGCCCCGGAGCGGATAAGGGGCGAGCAGTACGTC.

The chain is built from TRBV29-1 and TRBJ1-3; D unclear. Between the trimmed V and J ends, which lost 6 bases and 0 bases, there was a span of 9 bases. The CDR3 is 13 amino acids. Germline V gene sequence: CDR1 SQVTM, CDR2 ANQGSEA. The CDR3 DNA follows: TGCAGCGTAAGGATGCCCTCTGGAAACACCATATATTTT. Protein: CSVRMPSGNTIYF.

The chain has TRBV14 and TRBJ2-2, with 10 nucleotides matching TRBD2. The CDR3 is made up of 19 amino acids. With 2 bases clipped from V and 3 bases from J, the junction kept 12 bases outside the gene matches. CDR1 is SGHDN and CDR2 is FVKESK in the germline V gene. DNA of the CDR3: TGTGCCAGCAGCCAAATAGCGGGAGGAACCAACAAATACACCGGGGAGCTGTTTTTT. Translating gives CASSQIAGGTNKYTGELFF.

The chain joins TRBV7-9 to TRBJ1-2; D is ambiguous. CDR3 length: 13 residues. Germline CDR1 reads SEHNR; CDR2 reads FQNEAQ (reference sequence). Trimming removed 2 bases from V and 8 bases from J, with 12 bases in between. CDR3 loop: CASSLFQVSGYTF. The CDR3 nucleotides are TGTGCCAGCAGCTTATTTCAAGTCAGCGGCTACACCTTC. Filled out from reference TRBV7-9 and TRBJ1-2, the complete variable domain reads DTGVSQNPRHKITKRGQNVTFRCDPISEHNRLYWYRQTLGQGPEFLTYFQNEAQLEKSRLLSDRFSAERPKGSFSTLEIQRTEQGDSAMYLCASSLFQVSGYTFGSGTRLTVV.

This chain joins TRBV6-2 or TRBV6-3 and TRBJ2-1, with 7 bases aligning to TRBD2. This CDR3 is 13 amino acids long. V was clipped by 2 bases and J by 8 bases; unmatched bases: 3. Germline loops: CDR1 MNHEY, CDR2 SVGEGT. The CDR3 nucleotides are TGTGCCAGCAGTTACCCAGGGAGGGATGAGCAGTTCTTC. Protein: CASSYPGRDEQFF.